Following are 12 T cell receptor beta chains from one sample sequenced in a study of blood T cell repertoires in COVID-19. Using immunoSEQ multiplex PCR, the repertoire was profiled, and TCRdb retains in-frame clones only, with some absent. The sample records more than 60,000 clones, around nine tenths being singletons. The sample taken for sequencing was PBMCs or T cells enriched from blood (not recorded which). The receptor set was obtained from a middle-aged woman who had recovered from COVID-19.

Written as DNA, the CDR3 is TGTGCCAGCAGTTTCCTGGGCTCCTATGGCTACACCTTC. As protein: CASSFLGSYGYTF. V is TRBV12-3 or TRBV12-4 and J is TRBJ1-2; D not certain. Trimming shortened V by 3 bases and J by 4 bases, and 9 bases separated the two germline ends. The CDR3 runs to 13 residues.

This clone is a singleton in its sample. This rearrangement joins TRBV11-3 to TRBJ1-6; no clear D gene. This CDR3 has 14 residues. Trimming stripped 3 bases from V and 10 bases from J, with 13 bases between. CDR1 SGHNT and CDR2 YENEEA come from the germline V gene. CDR3 amino acids: CASSLYQVGSPLHF. CDR3 coding DNA: TGTGCCAGCAGCTTGTACCAGGTGGGCTCACCCCTCCACTTT.

The V and J genes are TRBV5-8 and TRBJ2-5; 14 bases are a match to TRBD2. V trimming: 4 bases; J trimming: 7 bases; junction bases outside the gene matches: 6. Germline V CDR1 and CDR2: SGHTS, YDEGEE. The length of the CDR3 is 15 residues. CDR3 sequence (DNA): TGTGCCAGCAGCCCGCGGACTAGCGGGGGGATGACCCAGTACTTC. As protein: CASSPRTSGGMTQYF.

The genes are TRBV12-3 or TRBV12-4 and TRBJ1-5, with D hard to call. Trimming cost V 1 base and J 11 bases, with 6 bases left between them. This CDR3 is 11 amino acids long. The CDR3 protein is CASSLVGSQHF. The CDR3, as DNA: TGTGCCAGCAGTTTAGTCGGGTCCCAGCATTTT.

This chain uses TRBV7-9 with TRBJ2-7; 7 bases line up with TRBD1. Unmatched junction bases numbered 8, after V lost 4 bases and J lost 2 bases. The germline V gene encodes CDR1 SEHNR and CDR2 FQNEAQ (reference sequence). The CDR3 has 15 amino acids. CDR3 loop: CASSYPGGRAYEQYF. The CDR3 DNA sequence: TGTGCCAGCAGCTATCCAGGGGGTCGGGCCTACGAGCAGTACTTC.

The J gene is TRBJ2-3, the V gene TRBV3-1 (or the pseudogene TRBV3-2); tentatively, D is TRBD2 (5 bases). This CDR3 is built from 17 residues. Germline CDR1 reads LGHDT; CDR2 reads YNNKEL (reference sequence). Trimming took 3 bases from V and 6 from J, leaving 22 bases between them. CDR3 loop: CASSHLALGSLRDTQYF. The CDR3 coding sequence is TGTGCCAGCAGCCATCTGGCATTAGGGAGCCTCAGGGATACGCAGTATTTT.

This clone was counted between two and nine times. The rearrangement joins TRBV15 to TRBJ1-1; 8 nucleotides line up with TRBD1. CDR1 is LNHNV, CDR2 YYDKDF, per germline (reference sequence). The CDR3 extends over 16 amino acids. J lost 2 bases, V lost 1 base, and 6 bases had no gene match. The CDR3 DNA reads TGTGCCACCAGCAGAGGAGGGGGACAGGCCAACACTGAAGCTTTCTTT. Residues: CATSRGGGQANTEAFF.

The chain employs TRBV19 and TRBJ1-2, with D uncertain. There are 11 residues in the CDR3. Germline CDR1 and CDR2: LNHDA and SQIVND (reference sequence). V lost 5 bases and J 7 bases, leaving 8 bases between the germline ends. This chain's CDR3 is CASSRGPGYTF. CDR3 DNA: TGTGCCAGTAGTCGAGGGCCTGGCTACACCTTC.

The chain recombines TRBV13 with TRBJ2-1; D is perhaps TRBD1 (5 bases). V dropped 3 bases and J dropped 7 bases, with 10 bases sitting between them. Germline V CDR1 and CDR2: PRHDT, FYEKMQ (reference sequence). The CDR3 is 13 residues long. CDR3 nucleotides: TGTGCCAGCAGCTTGACAGTGACGAATGAGCAGTTCTTC. This codes for CASSLTVTNEQFF.

This sequence joins TRBV11-3 and TRBJ1-4; 8 bases match TRBD1. Germline V gene data show CDR1 as SGHNT and CDR2 as YENEEA. CDR3 length: 15 residues. V shed 5 bases and J 2 bases; nucleotides not matched to a gene: 4. CDR3 sequence reads: CASSTRTGTNEKLFF. CDR3 sequence (DNA): TGTGCCAGCAGCACCCGGACAGGGACTAATGAAAAACTGTTTTTT.

The chain uses TRBV6-4 and TRBJ2-1; 10 bases line up with TRBD2. Unmatched junction bases numbered 4, after V lost 0 bases and J lost 8 bases. The CDR3 runs 15 residues. CDR1 MRHNA and CDR2 SNTAGT come from the germline V gene. The CDR3 nucleotides read TGTGCCAGCAGTGACTCCAGCGGGGGGGCCGATGAGCAGTTCTTC. Translation gives CASSDSSGGADEQFF.

This clone was counted a single time. V gene TRBV3-1 (or the pseudogene TRBV3-2) combines with J gene TRBJ1-2; no definite D call. The CDR3 runs 12 residues. V was clipped by 5 bases and J by 4 bases, with 8 bases between them. The germline CDR1 and CDR2 sequences are LGHDT and YNNKEL (reference sequence). In DNA, the CDR3 is TGTGCCAGCAGCGGTGAGAGCTATGGCTACACCTTC. Translated, it gives CASSGESYGYTF.